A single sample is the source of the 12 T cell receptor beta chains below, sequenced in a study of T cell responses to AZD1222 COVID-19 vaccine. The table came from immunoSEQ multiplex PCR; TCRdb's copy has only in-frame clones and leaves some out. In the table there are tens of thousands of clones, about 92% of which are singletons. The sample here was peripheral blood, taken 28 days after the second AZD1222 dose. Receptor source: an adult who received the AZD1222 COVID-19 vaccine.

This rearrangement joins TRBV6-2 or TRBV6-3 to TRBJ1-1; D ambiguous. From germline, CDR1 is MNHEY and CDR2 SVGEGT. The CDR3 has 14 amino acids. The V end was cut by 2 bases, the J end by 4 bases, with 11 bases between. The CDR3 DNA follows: TGTGCCAGCAGTTACGCTGGGAGGGTCACTGAAGCTTTCTTT. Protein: CASSYAGRVTEAFF.

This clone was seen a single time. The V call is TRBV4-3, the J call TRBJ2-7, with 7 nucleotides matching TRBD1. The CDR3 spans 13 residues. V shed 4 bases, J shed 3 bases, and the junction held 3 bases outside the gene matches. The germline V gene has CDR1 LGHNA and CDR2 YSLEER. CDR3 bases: TGCGCCAGCAGCCCGGGACAGCGCTACGAGCAGTACTTC. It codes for CASSPGQRYEQYF.

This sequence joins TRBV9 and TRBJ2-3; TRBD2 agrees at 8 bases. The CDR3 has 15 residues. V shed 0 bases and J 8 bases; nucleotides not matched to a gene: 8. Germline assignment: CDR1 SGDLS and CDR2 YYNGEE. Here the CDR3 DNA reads TGTGCCAGCAGCGTAGTGACGGGGGGGTTAGGTACGCAGTATTTT. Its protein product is CASSVVTGGLGTQYF. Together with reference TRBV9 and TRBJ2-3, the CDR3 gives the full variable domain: DSGVTQTPKHLITATGQRVTLRCSPRSGDLSVYWYQQSLDQGLQFLIQYYNGEERAKGNILERFSAQQFPDLHSELNLSSLELGDSALYFCASSVVTGGLGTQYFGPGTRLTVL.

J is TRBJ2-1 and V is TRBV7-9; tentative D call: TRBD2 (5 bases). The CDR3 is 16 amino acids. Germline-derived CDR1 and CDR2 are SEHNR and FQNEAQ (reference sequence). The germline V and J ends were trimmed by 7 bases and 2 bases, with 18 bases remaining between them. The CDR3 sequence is CASISSDGVPYNEQFF. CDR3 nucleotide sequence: TGTGCCAGCATTTCCTCCGACGGGGTTCCCTACAATGAGCAGTTCTTC.

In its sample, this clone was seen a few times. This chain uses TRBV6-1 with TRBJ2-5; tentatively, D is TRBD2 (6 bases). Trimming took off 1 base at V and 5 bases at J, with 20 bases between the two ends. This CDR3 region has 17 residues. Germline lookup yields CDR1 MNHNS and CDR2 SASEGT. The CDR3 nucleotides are TGTGCCAGCAGTGAAGTGGAGGGAGCGCCAGGGTTCGAGACCCAGTACTTC. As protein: CASSEVEGAPGFETQYF.

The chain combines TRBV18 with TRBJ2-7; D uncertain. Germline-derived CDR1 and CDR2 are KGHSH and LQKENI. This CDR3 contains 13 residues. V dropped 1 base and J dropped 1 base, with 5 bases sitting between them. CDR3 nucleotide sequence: TGTGCCAGCTCACCACGAAGATCCTACGAGCAGTACGTC. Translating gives CASSPRRSYEQYV.

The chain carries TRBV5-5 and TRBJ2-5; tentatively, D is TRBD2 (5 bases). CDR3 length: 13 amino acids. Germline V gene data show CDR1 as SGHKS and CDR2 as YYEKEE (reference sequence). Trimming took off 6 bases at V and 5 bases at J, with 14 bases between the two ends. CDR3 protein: CASTGLAIETQYF. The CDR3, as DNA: TGTGCCAGCACCGGACTTGCGATTGAGACCCAGTACTTC.

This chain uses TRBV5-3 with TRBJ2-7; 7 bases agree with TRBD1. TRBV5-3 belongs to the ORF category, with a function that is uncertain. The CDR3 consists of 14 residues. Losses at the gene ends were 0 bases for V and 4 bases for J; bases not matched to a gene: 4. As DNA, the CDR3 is TGTGCCAGAAGCTTGGACAGGGGTGCGTACGAGCAGTACTTC. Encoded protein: CARSLDRGAYEQYF.

The CDR3 region is CASSFFDTEAFF. The CDR3 DNA follows: TGTGCCAGCAGCTTTTTCGACACTGAAGCTTTCTTT. The chain employs TRBV5-6 and TRBJ1-1; D is unresolved. Germline-derived CDR1 and CDR2 are SGHDT and YYEEEE. V was shortened by 2 bases and J by 3 bases, with 5 bases between the two germline ends. The CDR3 is 12 amino acids.

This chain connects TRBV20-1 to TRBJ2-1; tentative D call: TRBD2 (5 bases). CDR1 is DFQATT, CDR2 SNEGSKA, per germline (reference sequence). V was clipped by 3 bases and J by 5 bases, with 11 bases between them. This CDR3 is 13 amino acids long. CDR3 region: CSASSGSNNEQFF. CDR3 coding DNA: TGCAGTGCTAGTAGTGGGAGTAACAATGAGCAGTTCTTC.

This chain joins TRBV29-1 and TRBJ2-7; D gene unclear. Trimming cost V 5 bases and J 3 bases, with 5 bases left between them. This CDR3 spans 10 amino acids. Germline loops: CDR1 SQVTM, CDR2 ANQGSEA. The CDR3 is CSVRNYEQYV. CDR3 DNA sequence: TGCAGCGTTAGAAACTACGAGCAGTACGTC.

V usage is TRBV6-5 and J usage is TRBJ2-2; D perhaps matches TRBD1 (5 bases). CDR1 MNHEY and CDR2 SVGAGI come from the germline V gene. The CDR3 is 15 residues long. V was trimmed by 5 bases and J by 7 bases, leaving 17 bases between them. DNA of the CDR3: TGTGCCAGCAGTCCAGGGAAAGTCTCCAGCGGGGAGCTGTTTTTT. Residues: CASSPGKVSSGELFF.